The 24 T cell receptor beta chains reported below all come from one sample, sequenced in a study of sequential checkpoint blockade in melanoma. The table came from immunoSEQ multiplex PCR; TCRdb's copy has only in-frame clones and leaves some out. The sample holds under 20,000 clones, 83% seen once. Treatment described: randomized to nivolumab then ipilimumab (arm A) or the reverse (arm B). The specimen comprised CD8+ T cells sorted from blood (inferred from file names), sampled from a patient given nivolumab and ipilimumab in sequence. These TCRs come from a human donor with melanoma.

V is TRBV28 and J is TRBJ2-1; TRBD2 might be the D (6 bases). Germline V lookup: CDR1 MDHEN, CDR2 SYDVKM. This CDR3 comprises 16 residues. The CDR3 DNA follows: TGTGCTAGCGCAGTCCAGGGACTGGAGGCTTGGGATGAGCAGTTCTTC. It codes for CASAVQGLEAWDEQFF.

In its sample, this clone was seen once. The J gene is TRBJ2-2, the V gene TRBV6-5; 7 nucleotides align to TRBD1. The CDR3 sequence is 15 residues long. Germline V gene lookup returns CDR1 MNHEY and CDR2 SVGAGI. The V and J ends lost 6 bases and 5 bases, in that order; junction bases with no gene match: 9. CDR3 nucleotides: TGTGCCAGCAGCCGCAGACAGGGTTCGACCGGGGAGCTGTTTTTT. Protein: CASSRRQGSTGELFF.

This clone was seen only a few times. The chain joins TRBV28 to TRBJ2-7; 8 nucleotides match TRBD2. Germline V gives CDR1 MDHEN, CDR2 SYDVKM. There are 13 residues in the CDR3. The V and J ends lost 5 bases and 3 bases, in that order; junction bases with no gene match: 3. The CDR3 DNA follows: TGTGCCAGCAGTGAGCGGGGGCTCTACGAGCAGTACTTC. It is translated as CASSERGLYEQYF.

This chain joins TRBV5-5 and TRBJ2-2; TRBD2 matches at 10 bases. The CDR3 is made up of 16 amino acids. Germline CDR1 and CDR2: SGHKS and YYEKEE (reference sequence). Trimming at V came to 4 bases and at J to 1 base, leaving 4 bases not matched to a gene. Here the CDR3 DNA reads TGTGCCAGCAGCCTCGGACTAGCGGAGAACACCGGGGAGCTGTTTTTT. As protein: CASSLGLAENTGELFF.

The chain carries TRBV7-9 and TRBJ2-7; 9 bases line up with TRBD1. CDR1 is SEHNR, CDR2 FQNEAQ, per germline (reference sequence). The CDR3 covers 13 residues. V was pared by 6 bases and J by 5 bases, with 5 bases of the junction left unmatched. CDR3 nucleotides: TGTGCCAGCAGGGGCGGGACAGGGAACGAGCAGTACTTC. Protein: CASRGGTGNEQYF.

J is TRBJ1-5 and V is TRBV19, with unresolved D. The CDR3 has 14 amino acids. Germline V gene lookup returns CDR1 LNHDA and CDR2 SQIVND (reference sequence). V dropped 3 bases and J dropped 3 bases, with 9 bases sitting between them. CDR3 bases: TGTGCCAGTAGTATGGCACAGCTCAATCAGCCCCAGCATTTT. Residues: CASSMAQLNQPQHF. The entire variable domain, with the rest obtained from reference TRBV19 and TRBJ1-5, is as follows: DGGITQSPKYLFRKEGQNVTLSCEQNLNHDAMYWYRQDPGQGLRLIYYSQIVNDFQKGDIAEGYSVSREKKESFPLTVTSAQKNPTAFYLCASSMAQLNQPQHFGDGTRLSIL.

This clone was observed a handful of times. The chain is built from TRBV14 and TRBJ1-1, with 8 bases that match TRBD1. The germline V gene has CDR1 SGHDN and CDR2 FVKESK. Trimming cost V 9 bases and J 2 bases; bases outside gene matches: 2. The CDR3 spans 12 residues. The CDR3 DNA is TGTGCCAGTGGGACAGGTAACACTGAAGCTTTCTTT. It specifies CASGTGNTEAFF. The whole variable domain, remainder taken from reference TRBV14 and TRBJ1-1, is EAGVTQFPSHSVIEKGQTVTLRCDPISGHDNLYWYRRVMGKEIKFLLHFVKESKQDESGMPNNRFLAERTGGTYSTLKVQPAELEDSGVYFCASGTGNTEAFFGQGTRLTVV.

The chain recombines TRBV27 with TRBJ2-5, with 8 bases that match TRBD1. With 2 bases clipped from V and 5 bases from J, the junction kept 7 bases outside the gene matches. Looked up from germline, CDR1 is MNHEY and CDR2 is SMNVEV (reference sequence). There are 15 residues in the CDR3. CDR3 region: CASSLRGDRGETQYF. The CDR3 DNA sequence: TGTGCCAGCAGTTTAAGGGGTGACAGGGGTGAGACCCAGTACTTC.

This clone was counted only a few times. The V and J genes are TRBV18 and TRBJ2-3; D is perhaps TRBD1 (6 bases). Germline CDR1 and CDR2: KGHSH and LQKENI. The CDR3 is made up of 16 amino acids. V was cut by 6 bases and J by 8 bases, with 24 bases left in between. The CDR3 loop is CASSEGQGDPEGTQYF. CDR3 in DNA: TGTGCCAGCTCCGAGGGACAAGGGGACCCAGAGGGTACGCAGTATTTT.

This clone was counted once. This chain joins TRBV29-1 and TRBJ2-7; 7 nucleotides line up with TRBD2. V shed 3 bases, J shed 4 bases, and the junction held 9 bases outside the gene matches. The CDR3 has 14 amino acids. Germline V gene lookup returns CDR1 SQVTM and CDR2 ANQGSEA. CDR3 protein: CSVEGLYNDYEQYF. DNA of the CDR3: TGCAGCGTTGAGGGACTATATAACGATTACGAGCAGTACTTC.

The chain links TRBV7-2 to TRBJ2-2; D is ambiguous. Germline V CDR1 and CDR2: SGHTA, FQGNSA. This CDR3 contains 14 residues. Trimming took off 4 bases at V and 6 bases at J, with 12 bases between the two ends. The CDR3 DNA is TGTGCCAGCAGCTCGCTCCTCCTAGCCGGGGAGCTGTTTTTT. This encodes CASSSLLLAGELFF.

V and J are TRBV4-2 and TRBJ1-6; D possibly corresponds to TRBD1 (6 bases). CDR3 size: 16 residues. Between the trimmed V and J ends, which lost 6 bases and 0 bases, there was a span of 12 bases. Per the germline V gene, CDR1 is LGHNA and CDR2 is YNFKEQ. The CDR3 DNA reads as TGTGCCAGCAGGGCAGGGGACGGCTCCTATAATTCACCCCTCCACTTT. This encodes CASRAGDGSYNSPLHF.

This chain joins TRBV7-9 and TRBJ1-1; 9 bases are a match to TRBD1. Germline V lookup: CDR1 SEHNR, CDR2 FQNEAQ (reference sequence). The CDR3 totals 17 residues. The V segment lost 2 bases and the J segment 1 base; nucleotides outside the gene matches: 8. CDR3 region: CASSLRGAQGANTEAFF. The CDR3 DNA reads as TGTGCCAGCAGCTTAAGGGGGGCACAGGGGGCGAACACTGAAGCTTTCTTT.

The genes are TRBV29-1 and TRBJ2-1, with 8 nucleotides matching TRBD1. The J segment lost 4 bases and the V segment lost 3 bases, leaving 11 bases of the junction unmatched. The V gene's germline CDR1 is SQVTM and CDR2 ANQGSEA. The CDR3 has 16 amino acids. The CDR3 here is CSVEGYTGGQYNEQFF. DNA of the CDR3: TGCAGCGTTGAGGGATATACAGGGGGGCAATACAATGAGCAGTTCTTC.

The CDR3 coding sequence is TGTGCCAGCAGTGCCCTCACAGGGGAGACCCAGTACTTC. Its translation is CASSALTGETQYF. V is TRBV27 and J is TRBJ2-5, with D possibly TRBD1 on 6 matching bases. Germline CDR1 and CDR2: MNHEY and SMNVEV (reference sequence). Between the trimmed V and J ends, which lost 5 bases and 5 bases, there was a span of 12 bases. The CDR3 is 13 residues long.

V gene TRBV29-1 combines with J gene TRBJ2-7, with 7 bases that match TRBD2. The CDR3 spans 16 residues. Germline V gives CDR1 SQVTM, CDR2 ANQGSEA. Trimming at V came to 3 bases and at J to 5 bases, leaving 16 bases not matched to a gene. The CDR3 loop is CSVEGRGERREHEQYF. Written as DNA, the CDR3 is TGCAGCGTTGAGGGGAGGGGAGAGAGGCGGGAGCACGAGCAGTACTTC.

CDR3 loop: CASSLNWDRGNEQFF. CDR3 DNA sequence: TGTGCCAGCAGCCTCAATTGGGACAGAGGCAATGAGCAGTTCTTC. The genes are TRBV7-6 and TRBJ2-1; 7 bases agree with TRBD1. Germline V gene lookup returns CDR1 SGHVS and CDR2 FNYEAQ. V lost 5 bases and J lost 6; bases outside the gene matches: 10. This CDR3 contains 15 residues.

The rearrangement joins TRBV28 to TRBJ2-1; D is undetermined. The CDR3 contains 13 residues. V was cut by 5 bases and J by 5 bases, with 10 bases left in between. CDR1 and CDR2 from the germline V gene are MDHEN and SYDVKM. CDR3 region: CASSGMLHNEQFF. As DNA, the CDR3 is TGTGCCAGCAGTGGCATGTTGCACAATGAGCAGTTCTTC.

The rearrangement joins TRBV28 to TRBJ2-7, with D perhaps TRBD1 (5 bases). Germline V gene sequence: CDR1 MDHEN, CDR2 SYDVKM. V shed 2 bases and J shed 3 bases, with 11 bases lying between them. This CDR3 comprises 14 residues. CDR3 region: CASSLLQGVYEQYF. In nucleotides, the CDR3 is TGTGCCAGCAGTTTACTCCAAGGGGTCTACGAGCAGTACTTC. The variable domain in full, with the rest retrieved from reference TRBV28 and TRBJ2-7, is DVKVTQSSRYLVKRTGEKVFLECVQDMDHENMFWYRQDPGLGLRLIYFSYDVKMKEKGDIPEGYSVSREKKERFSLILESASTNQTSMYLCASSLLQGVYEQYFGPGTRLTVT.

As DNA, the CDR3 is TGTGCCTGGAGTCCTACTGGAAACACCATATATTTT. Translation: CAWSPTGNTIYF. The chain employs TRBV30 and TRBJ1-3, with D unclear. In germline, CDR1 is GTSNPN, CDR2 SVGIG (reference sequence). The CDR3 consists of 12 residues. V lost 2 bases, J lost 2 bases, and 4 bases lay in between.

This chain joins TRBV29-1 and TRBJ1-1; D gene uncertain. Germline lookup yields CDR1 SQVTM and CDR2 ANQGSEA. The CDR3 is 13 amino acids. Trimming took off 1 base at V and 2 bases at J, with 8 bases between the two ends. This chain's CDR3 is CSVEVGANTEAFF. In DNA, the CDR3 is TGCAGCGTTGAAGTAGGAGCTAACACTGAAGCTTTCTTT.

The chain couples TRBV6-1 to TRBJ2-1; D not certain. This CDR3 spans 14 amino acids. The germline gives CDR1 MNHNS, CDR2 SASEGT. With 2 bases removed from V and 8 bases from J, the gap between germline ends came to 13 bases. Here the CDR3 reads CASSEWLVSDEQFF. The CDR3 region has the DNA TGTGCCAGCAGTGAATGGCTAGTCTCGGATGAGCAGTTCTTC.

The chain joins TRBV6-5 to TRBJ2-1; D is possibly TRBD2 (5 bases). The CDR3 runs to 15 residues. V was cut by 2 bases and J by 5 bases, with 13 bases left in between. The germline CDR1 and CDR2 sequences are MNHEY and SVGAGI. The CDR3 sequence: CASSYEGRADNEQFF. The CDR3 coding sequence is TGTGCCAGCAGTTACGAAGGGAGAGCGGACAATGAGCAGTTCTTC.

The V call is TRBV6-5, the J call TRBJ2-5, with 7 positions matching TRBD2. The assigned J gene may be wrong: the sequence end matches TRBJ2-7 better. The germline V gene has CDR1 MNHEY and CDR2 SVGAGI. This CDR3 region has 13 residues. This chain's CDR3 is CASSWGTNYEQYF. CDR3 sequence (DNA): TGTGCCAGCAGTTGGGGGACTAACTACGAGCAGTACTTC.